Listed here is a single TCR beta chain. Trimming removed 4 bases from V and 6 bases from J, with 14 bases in between. Per the germline V gene, CDR1 is SGDLS and CDR2 is YYNGEE. The CDR3 length is 14 residues. PCR primers comprised 60 Vbeta and 13 Jbeta primers. TCRdb's copy holds only in-frame clones and misses some; the assay was immunoSEQ multiplex PCR. The table shows 110,000 or so clones, with 60% to 85% occurring only once. This sample is part of a study of cytomegalovirus exposure and HLA in healthy donors. This receptor was identified in a woman aged 40-49 years in good health and CMV-seropositive. V and J are TRBV9 and TRBJ2-1; perhaps TRBD2 as D (6 bases). Sequenced: PBMCs. CDR3 amino acids: CASSPILGGNEQFF. The DNA for the CDR3 is TGTGCCAGCAGCCCTATTCTGGGGGGCAATGAGCAGTTCTTC.